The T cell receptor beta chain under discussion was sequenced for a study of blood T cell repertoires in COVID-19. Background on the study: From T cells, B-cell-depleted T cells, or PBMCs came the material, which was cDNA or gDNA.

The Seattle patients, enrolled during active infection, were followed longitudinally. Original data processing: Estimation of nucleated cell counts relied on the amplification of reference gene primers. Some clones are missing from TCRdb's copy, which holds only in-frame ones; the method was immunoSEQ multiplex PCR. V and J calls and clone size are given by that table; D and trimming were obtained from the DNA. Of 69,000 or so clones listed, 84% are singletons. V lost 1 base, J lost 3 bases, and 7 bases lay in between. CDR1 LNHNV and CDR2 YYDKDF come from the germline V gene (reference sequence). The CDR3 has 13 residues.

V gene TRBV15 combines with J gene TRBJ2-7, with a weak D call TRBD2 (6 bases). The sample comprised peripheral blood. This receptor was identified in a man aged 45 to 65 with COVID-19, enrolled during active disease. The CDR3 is CATSRGRGYEQYF. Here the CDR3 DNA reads TGTGCCACCAGCAGAGGGCGGGGCTACGAGCAGTACTTC.